The clone carrying this T cell receptor beta chain showed up just once. The antigen remains unidentified. The PCR contained 60 Vbeta and 13 Jbeta primers. TCRdb's table, derived via immunoSEQ multiplex PCR, lists solely in-frame clones and lacks some. The sample has 55,000 to 85,000 clones, 75% to 85% seen once; the top ten hold 7.8%. Trimming removed 5 bases at V and 2 bases at J, with 12 bases between. The germline CDR1 and CDR2 sequences are SGHTA and FQGNSA. This CDR3 has 14 amino acids. The data are from a study of cytomegalovirus exposure and HLA in healthy donors. General observations from the study: Later analysis placed DRB1 highest and HLA-C lowest in TCR association rates, which differed by HLA locus. In an earlier analysis, about 87% or about 30%: the productive usage of most TCR beta V segments. Rarity characterized most TCR sequences, yet some public TCRs appeared in many donors. Roughly uniform sequencing depth across donors was assumed, possibly incorrectly.

The sequencing sample was made of PBMCs. This chain uses TRBV7-2 with TRBJ1-1; maybe TRBD1 (5 bases). This sequence originates from a man aged 18-30 years in good health and CMV-seropositive. The CDR3 protein is CASSPGGFNTEAFF. The CDR3 DNA follows: TGTGCCAGCAGCCCGGGGGGGTTCAACACTGAAGCTTTCTTT. Full variable domain (outside the CDR3, taken from reference TRBV7-2 and TRBJ1-1): GAGVSQSPSNKVTEKGKDVELRCDPISGHTALYWYRQSLGQGLEFLIYFQGNSAPDKSGLPSDRFSAERTGGSVSTLTIQRTQQEDSAVYLCASSPGGFNTEAFFGQGTRLTVV.